The 22 T cell receptor beta chains reported below all come from one sample, sequenced in a study of cytomegalovirus exposure and HLA in healthy donors. Clones were read by immunoSEQ multiplex PCR, and TCRdb kept only the in-frame ones, dropping some. The sample carries some 71,000 clones, about 94% recorded once. The sequenced sample consisted of PBMCs. The receptors derive from a woman aged 18-29 years in good health and CMV-seronegative.

The J gene is TRBJ1-2, the V gene TRBV29-1; no firm D call. This CDR3 is built from 13 residues. The germline CDR1 and CDR2 sequences are SQVTM and ANQGSEA. Deletions cut 0 bases from V and 3 bases from J, with 8 bases between. CDR3 sequence reads: CSVEDSRHYGYTF. The DNA for the CDR3 is TGCAGCGTTGAAGATAGCAGACACTATGGCTACACCTTC.

This clone was found once. The chain recombines TRBV7-9 with TRBJ2-3; D might be TRBD2 (7 bases). Germline V gene sequence: CDR1 SEHNR, CDR2 FQNEAQ (reference sequence). The V gene lost 4 bases and the J gene lost 6 bases, with 14 bases spanning the gap. The CDR3 is made up of 14 amino acids. CDR3 bases: TGTGCCAGCAGCTCGAGGGGGGGGCAGGATACGCAGTATTTT. Amino acid sequence: CASSSRGGQDTQYF.

V gene TRBV10-3 combines with J gene TRBJ2-7; 8 bases match TRBD1. The CDR3 has 14 amino acids. Unmatched junction bases numbered 4, after V lost 4 bases and J lost 2 bases. Germline V gene sequence: CDR1 ENHRY, CDR2 SYGVKD. The CDR3 reads CAISGGTGAYEQYF. DNA for the CDR3: TGTGCCATCAGTGGCGGGACAGGAGCCTACGAGCAGTACTTC.

The chain is built from TRBV5-5 and TRBJ1-2; D is unresolved. The CDR3 extends over 13 amino acids. Per germline, CDR1 SGHKS and CDR2 YYEKEE (reference sequence). Between the trimmed V and J ends, which lost 0 bases and 3 bases, there was a span of 6 bases. In DNA, the CDR3 is TGTGCCAGCAGCTTGGGTCAGGACTATGGCTACACCTTC. Translation: CASSLGQDYGYTF.

The chain couples TRBV9 to TRBJ2-7, with D unclear. The CDR3 contains 14 residues. Germline CDR1 and CDR2: SGDLS and YYNGEE. The V gene lost 4 bases and the J gene lost 6 bases, with 17 bases spanning the gap. CDR3 amino acids: CASSPGSDNVEQYF. The CDR3, as DNA: TGTGCCAGCAGCCCCGGTTCTGATAACGTCGAGCAGTACTTC. The full variable domain, in which reference TRBV9 and TRBJ2-7 provide the parts outside the CDR3, is DSGVTQTPKHLITATGQRVTLRCSPRSGDLSVYWYQQSLDQGLQFLIQYYNGEERAKGNILERFSAQQFPDLHSELNLSSLELGDSALYFCASSPGSDNVEQYFGPGTRLTVT.

This chain uses TRBV5-4 with TRBJ1-2; D remains unclear. Per the germline V gene, CDR1 is SGHNT and CDR2 is YYREEE (reference sequence). The CDR3 is made up of 14 amino acids. V lost 4 bases to trimming and J lost 8 bases, with 18 bases between them. The CDR3 loop is CASSPSAGPGGYTF. The CDR3 coding sequence is TGTGCCAGCAGCCCCTCTGCAGGCCCTGGCGGCTACACCTTC.

The V call is TRBV28, the J call TRBJ2-7; tentative D call: TRBD2 (6 bases). The CDR3 sequence is 13 residues long. Germline-derived CDR1 and CDR2 are MDHEN and SYDVKM. V was trimmed by 6 bases and J by 1 base, leaving 10 bases between them. CDR3 in DNA: TGTGCCAGCAGCATGGGACTTTCCTACGAGCAGTACTTC. It translates to CASSMGLSYEQYF.

The rearrangement joins TRBV6-5 to TRBJ1-5; 7 bases align to TRBD1. The CDR3 has 15 residues. Germline trimming cut 6 bases from V and 0 bases from J; bases unmatched to any gene: 5. Germline CDR1 reads MNHEY; CDR2 reads SVGAGI. The CDR3 spells CASSETGYSNQPQHF. DNA of the CDR3: TGTGCCAGCAGCGAGACAGGGTATAGCAATCAGCCCCAGCATTTT.

A remark on this clone: One junction end disagrees with the germline gene, perhaps due to a read error. This chain joins TRBV7-7 and TRBJ2-7, with a possible D match to TRBD1 (6 bases). CDR1 and CDR2 (germline): SSHAT, FNYEAQ (reference sequence). The CDR3 runs to 13 residues. For the CDR3, the DNA is TGTGCTAGCAGCTCGACAGGAGGCGGCGAGCAGTACTTC. Translated: CASSSTGGGEQYF.

This chain links TRBV6-4 with TRBJ2-1; no definite D call. V lost 0 bases and J lost 5, with 8 bases in between. The CDR3 consists of 14 residues. Germline V lookup: CDR1 MRHNA, CDR2 SNTAGT. CDR3 bases: TGTGCCAGCAGTGACTCCCTAGATCACAATGAGCAGTTCTTC. Protein sequence: CASSDSLDHNEQFF.

V gene TRBV2 combines with J gene TRBJ2-1; 10 nucleotides match TRBD1. Germline CDR1 reads SNHLY; CDR2 reads FYNNEI. J lost 6 bases, V lost 9 bases, and 11 bases had no gene match. The CDR3 totals 15 residues. The CDR3 region has the DNA TGTGCCAGAATGGGGGGGGACAGGGGTGGCAATGAGCAGTTCTTC. It encodes CARMGGDRGGNEQFF.

J is TRBJ1-1 and V is TRBV18, with D possibly TRBD1 on 6 matching bases. CDR1 KGHSH and CDR2 LQKENI come from the germline V gene. V was shortened by 5 bases and J by 3 bases, with 16 bases between the two germline ends. The CDR3 consists of 15 residues. CDR3 sequence reads: CASSKGGFLDTEAFF. In nucleotides, the CDR3 is TGTGCCAGCTCAAAGGGGGGGTTCTTGGACACTGAAGCTTTCTTT.

V and J are TRBV2 and TRBJ2-1; 9 nucleotides match TRBD2. Trimming took 11 bases from V and 0 from J; bases not matched to a gene: 8. Germline V gives CDR1 SNHLY, CDR2 FYNNEI. This CDR3 comprises 15 residues. CDR3 in DNA: TGTGCCTTAACAGCGGGAGGCAACTCCTACAATGAGCAGTTCTTC. It encodes CALTAGGNSYNEQFF.

This chain links TRBV18 with TRBJ2-1, with 10 bases that match TRBD2. The CDR3 extends over 16 amino acids. Germline V CDR1 and CDR2: KGHSH, LQKENI. Unmatched junction bases numbered 2, after V lost 1 base and J lost 2 bases. Written as DNA, the CDR3 is TGTGCCAGCTCACCACGACTAGCGGGCCCCTACAATGAGCAGTTCTTC. This encodes CASSPRLAGPYNEQFF.

The CDR3 sequence is CASVRGQGINSPLHF. Here the CDR3 DNA reads TGTGCCAGTGTGAGGGGACAGGGGATTAATTCACCCCTCCACTTT. The gene calls are TRBV19 and TRBJ1-6; 10 positions agree with TRBD1. Germline assignment: CDR1 LNHDA and CDR2 SQIVND (reference sequence). J was trimmed by 6 bases and V by 8 bases; bases with no gene match: 7. The CDR3 covers 15 residues.

This clone was recorded only once. The chain is built from TRBV27 and TRBJ1-6; no definite D call. Between the trimmed V and J ends, which lost 5 bases and 9 bases, there was a span of 8 bases. Germline V gene data show CDR1 as MNHEY and CDR2 as SMNVEV (reference sequence). The length of the CDR3 is 12 residues. The CDR3 protein is CASSPVGSPLHF. CDR3 sequence (DNA): TGTGCCAGCAGTCCAGTTGGTTCACCCCTCCACTTT.

V and J are TRBV30 and TRBJ1-3; D is undetermined. The CDR3 covers 14 residues. Between the trimmed V and J ends, which lost 1 base and 0 bases, there was a span of 7 bases. The V gene's germline CDR1 is GTSNPN and CDR2 SVGIG (reference sequence). The CDR3 protein is CAWSGEGSGNTIYF. CDR3 DNA sequence: TGTGCCTGGAGTGGGGAGGGCTCTGGAAACACCATATATTTT.

V is TRBV7-9 and J is TRBJ1-3, with D unresolved. Trimming pared 2 bases from V and 7 bases from J, leaving 6 bases between. Germline lookup yields CDR1 SEHNR and CDR2 FQNEAQ (reference sequence). The CDR3 is 12 amino acids. CDR3 nucleotides: TGTGCCAGCAGCTTAACGGGGAACACCATATATTTT. This translates into CASSLTGNTIYF.

This chain joins TRBV11-2 and TRBJ2-1; 8 nucleotides line up with TRBD1. From germline, CDR1 is SGHAT and CDR2 FQNNGV. Germline trimming cut 4 bases from V and 6 bases from J; bases unmatched to any gene: 8. This CDR3 is built from 15 residues. The CDR3 reads CASSSQGAVVNEQFF. CDR3 nucleotide sequence: TGTGCCAGCAGCTCTCAGGGGGCGGTCGTCAATGAGCAGTTCTTC.

The chain has TRBV19 and TRBJ1-5; D uncertain. Trimming shortened V by 10 bases and J by 0 bases, and 13 bases separated the two germline ends. Per germline, CDR1 LNHDA and CDR2 SQIVND (reference sequence). The CDR3 length is 14 residues. CDR3 in DNA: TGTGCCACGGAGGACCCCCCTAGCAATCAGCCCCAGCATTTT. It translates to CATEDPPSNQPQHF.

J is TRBJ2-7 and V is TRBV6-5; 7 nucleotides match TRBD1. Per germline, CDR1 MNHEY and CDR2 SVGAGI. This CDR3 has 14 residues. V lost 5 bases, J lost 2 bases, and 6 bases stayed unmatched. As DNA, the CDR3 is TGTGCCAGCAGTCCAGACAGGGCCCCCTACGAGCAGTACTTC. This codes for CASSPDRAPYEQYF.

The chain couples TRBV7-8 to TRBJ2-7; the match to TRBD1 covers 9 bases. This CDR3 region has 17 residues. The germline CDR1 and CDR2 sequences are SGHVS and FQNEAQ. Trimming took 5 bases from V and 4 from J; bases not matched to a gene: 15. Here the CDR3 reads CASSLWIQGAGLYEQYF. The CDR3 DNA sequence: TGTGCCAGCAGCCTATGGATACAGGGGGCCGGTTTGTACGAGCAGTACTTC.